The 22 T cell receptor beta chains below all came from one sample that was sequenced in a study of blood T cell repertoires in COVID-19. Libraries were prepared by immunoSEQ multiplex PCR; TCRdb keeps only in-frame clonotypes and omits some of them. The sample contains 15,000 to 20,000 clones, about 91% of which appear only once. The material sequenced was PBMCs or T cells enriched from blood (not recorded which). All receptors come from a woman aged 25 to 45 who had recovered from COVID-19.

V is TRBV29-1 and J is TRBJ1-4; TRBD1 agrees at 7 bases. J gave up 7 bases and V 3 bases, and 8 bases lay outside the gene matches. CDR1 and CDR2 from the germline V gene are SQVTM and ANQGSEA. The CDR3 contains 14 residues. This CDR3 reads CSVELRDSLEKLFF. In nucleotides, the CDR3 is TGCAGCGTTGAGCTCCGGGACAGTCTTGAAAAACTGTTTTTT.

The chain employs TRBV12-3 or TRBV12-4 and TRBJ1-6; D not certain. V lost 5 bases, J lost 13 bases, and 15 bases lay in between. This CDR3 comprises 13 residues. The CDR3, as DNA: TGTGCCAGCAGTATCAAGGAGGGTGTGCCCCTCCACTTT. Protein sequence: CASSIKEGVPLHF.

The chain has TRBV24-1 and TRBJ1-6; D is uncertain. V was trimmed by 7 bases and J by 3 bases, leaving 33 bases between them. CDR3 length equals 22 residues. In germline, CDR1 is KGHDR, CDR2 SFDVKD. CDR3 amino acids: CATSALFGGRSGEGYYNSPLHF. DNA for the CDR3: TGTGCCACCAGCGCTTTATTTGGCGGTAGGTCCGGCGAGGGTTACTATAATTCACCCCTCCACTTT.

V usage is TRBV27 and J usage is TRBJ1-2, with a weak D call TRBD1 (5 bases). The CDR3 is made up of 15 amino acids. Germline-derived CDR1 and CDR2 are MNHEY and SMNVEV (reference sequence). With 8 bases removed from V and 4 bases from J, the gap between germline ends came to 20 bases. CDR3 sequence: CASQFGTLVLYGYTF. In nucleotides, the CDR3 is TGTGCCAGCCAATTCGGGACTTTGGTCCTCTATGGCTACACCTTC.

This chain links TRBV5-6 with TRBJ1-5; D may be TRBD1 (6 bases). This CDR3 has 15 amino acids. Germline V CDR1 and CDR2: SGHDT, YYEEEE. V lost 2 bases to trimming and J lost 11 bases, with 20 bases between them. In nucleotides, the CDR3 is TGTGCCAGCAGCTTATACAGGGCTTTGGCAGGTGCCCAGCATTTT. The encoded protein is CASSLYRALAGAQHF.

The V call is TRBV28, the J call TRBJ2-7; 7 bases fit TRBD2. V was pared by 3 bases and J by 10 bases, with 3 bases of the junction left unmatched. Per the germline V gene, CDR1 is MDHEN and CDR2 is SYDVKM. The CDR3 is 11 residues long. CDR3 nucleotides: TGTGCCAGCAGTTTGGGAGGGGCCCAGTACTTC. The encoded protein is CASSLGGAQYF.

This clone was seen a handful of times. The rearrangement uses TRBV5-1 and TRBJ2-7; a weak D match, TRBD1 (5 bases). This CDR3 region has 13 residues. V lost 0 bases to trimming and J lost 3 bases, with 7 bases between them. Germline CDR1 SGHRS, CDR2 YFSETQ. CDR3 nucleotides: TGCGCCAGCAGCTTGGGACAGAACTACGAGCAGTACTTC. It is translated as CASSLGQNYEQYF. The full variable domain, its missing parts supplied by reference TRBV5-1 and TRBJ2-7, is KAGVTQTPRYLIKTRGQQVTLSCSPISGHRSVSWYQQTPGQGLQFLFEYFSETQRNKGNFPGRFSGRQFSNSRSEMNVSTLELGDSALYLCASSLGQNYEQYFGPGTRLTVT.

V usage is TRBV30 and J usage is TRBJ2-7, with 10 positions matching TRBD2. Germline V gives CDR1 GTSNPN, CDR2 SVGIG (reference sequence). The CDR3 is 12 residues long. J lost 6 bases, V lost 7 bases, and 6 bases had no gene match. The CDR3 nucleotides read TGTGCCTACAAGCGGGGGGGCTTCGAGCAGTACTTC. This codes for CAYKRGGFEQYF.

The V call is TRBV29-1, the J call TRBJ1-4; TRBD1 matches at 8 bases. The CDR3 contains 18 residues. The V gene's germline CDR1 is SQVTM and CDR2 ANQGSEA. The junction had 12 bases not matched to a gene; V was cut back by 1 base and J by 2 bases. The CDR3 spells CSVEVGTGGGFTNEKLFF. For the CDR3, the DNA is TGCAGCGTTGAAGTTGGCACAGGGGGTGGGTTCACTAATGAAAAACTGTTTTTT.

V gene TRBV19 combines with J gene TRBJ2-1, with 9 bases that match TRBD2. V was pared by 4 bases and J by 8 bases, with 12 bases of the junction left unmatched. Germline CDR1 LNHDA, CDR2 SQIVND (reference sequence). This CDR3 is built from 16 residues. This CDR3 is CASSTDSLAGWDEQFF. For the CDR3, the DNA is TGTGCCAGTAGTACCGACTCCCTAGCGGGATGGGATGAGCAGTTCTTC. Full variable domain (remainder filled in from reference TRBV19 and TRBJ2-1): DGGITQSPKYLFRKEGQNVTLSCEQNLNHDAMYWYRQDPGQGLRLIYYSQIVNDFQKGDIAEGYSVSREKKESFPLTVTSAQKNPTAFYLCASSTDSLAGWDEQFFGPGTRLTVL.

The chain joins TRBV24-1 to TRBJ2-7; 10 bases map to TRBD1. V lost 9 bases to trimming and J lost 1 base; unmatched junction nucleotides: 2. The CDR3 spans 13 residues. The germline V gene has CDR1 KGHDR and CDR2 SFDVKD. The CDR3 loop is CATGTGVSYEQYF. The CDR3 DNA reads TGTGCCACCGGGACAGGGGTTTCCTACGAGCAGTACTTC.

This sequence joins TRBV6-2 or TRBV6-3 and TRBJ1-5, with unresolved D. The CDR3 contains 13 residues. The germline CDR1 and CDR2 sequences are MNHEY and SVGEGT. The V end lost 1 base, the J end lost 4 bases, and 5 bases lay between the germline ends. This CDR3 is CASSYWENQPQHF. The CDR3 nucleotides read TGTGCCAGCAGTTACTGGGAGAATCAGCCCCAGCATTTT.

V is TRBV19 and J is TRBJ1-4, with a tentative D call TRBD1 (5 bases). Deletions cut 5 bases from V and 0 bases from J, with 13 bases between. This CDR3 spans 16 amino acids. The germline gives CDR1 LNHDA, CDR2 SQIVND (reference sequence). CDR3 in amino acids: CASSPLTGATNEKLFF. CDR3 nucleotides: TGTGCCAGTAGTCCCCTGACGGGGGCAACTAATGAAAAACTGTTTTTT.

The rearrangement joins TRBV11-2 to TRBJ2-7; no reliable D call. With 4 bases removed from V and 4 bases from J, the gap between germline ends came to 11 bases. This CDR3 is 13 amino acids long. Germline assignment: CDR1 SGHAT and CDR2 FQNNGV. The CDR3 DNA follows: TGTGCCAGCAGCTCCGCTAGTGGGTACGAGCAGTACTTC. Translating gives CASSSASGYEQYF.

The rearrangement joins TRBV5-4 to TRBJ1-6; 11 bases are shared with TRBD1. The CDR3 spans 15 residues. The ends lost 3 bases at V and 7 bases at J; junction bases unmatched: 3. Germline assignment: CDR1 SGHNT and CDR2 YYREEE (reference sequence). DNA for the CDR3: TGTGCCAGCAGCTGGGGACAGGGGGGGAATTCACCCCTCCACTTT. It yields the protein CASSWGQGGNSPLHF.

The rearrangement links TRBV11-2 to TRBJ2-1; 15 bases match TRBD2. V lost 4 bases, J lost 4 bases, and 11 bases stayed unmatched. Germline V gives CDR1 SGHAT, CDR2 FQNNGV. This CDR3 has 19 amino acids. The CDR3 DNA follows: TGTGCCAGCAGCTCCCCCTTGGGACTAGCGGGGGGACTATACAATGAGCAGTTCTTC. Amino acid sequence: CASSSPLGLAGGLYNEQFF.

The rearrangement links TRBV27 to TRBJ1-2; 7 positions match TRBD1. CDR3 size: 16 residues. CDR1 and CDR2 (germline): MNHEY, SMNVEV (reference sequence). Germline trimming cut 3 bases from V and 1 base from J; bases unmatched to any gene: 8. CDR3 amino acids: CASSFREGAGNYGYTF. In DNA, the CDR3 is TGTGCCAGCAGTTTTCGGGAGGGGGCCGGTAACTATGGCTACACCTTC.

The rearrangement joins TRBV7-2 to TRBJ2-3; 10 nucleotides agree with TRBD2. After removal of 7 bases from V and 8 bases from J, the junction contained 12 bases not matched to a gene. This CDR3 has 15 residues. From germline, CDR1 is SGHTA and CDR2 FQGNSA. CDR3 region: CASNSGLAAQGTQYF. The CDR3 region has the DNA TGTGCCAGCAACTCCGGACTAGCGGCGCAGGGTACGCAGTATTTT. Combining the CDR3 with reference TRBV7-2 and TRBJ2-3 gives the whole variable domain GAGVSQSPSNKVTEKGKDVELRCDPISGHTALYWYRQSLGQGLEFLIYFQGNSAPDKSGLPSDRFSAERTGGSVSTLTIQRTQQEDSAVYLCASNSGLAAQGTQYFGPGTRLTVL.

V and J are TRBV10-3 and TRBJ2-7; D is possibly TRBD1 (5 bases). This CDR3 comprises 14 residues. Trimming took 7 bases from V and 5 from J, leaving 18 bases between them. Germline loops: CDR1 ENHRY, CDR2 SYGVKD. CDR3 sequence: CAITDRTPYDEQYF. The CDR3 region has the DNA TGTGCCATCACCGACAGAACCCCCTACGACGAGCAGTACTTC.

The chain employs TRBV10-3 and TRBJ2-3, with D possibly TRBD2 on 5 matching bases. Germline V gives CDR1 ENHRY, CDR2 SYGVKD. V lost 8 bases and J 5 bases, leaving 8 bases between the germline ends. This CDR3 is 11 amino acids long. CDR3 in DNA: TGTGCCATCCGGAGCGGAGATACGCAGTATTTT. Residues: CAIRSGDTQYF.

The chain uses TRBV12-3 or TRBV12-4 and TRBJ1-2; D call uncertain. This CDR3 comprises 13 residues. The ends were cut back, 6 bases at V and 2 bases at J, with 10 bases in the middle. Here the CDR3 DNA reads TGTGCCAGCAGCAGGAACACCAACTATGGCTACACCTTC. It codes for CASSRNTNYGYTF.

The gene calls are TRBV5-4 and TRBJ2-7, with TRBD1 identical over 9 bases. The V gene end was trimmed by 4 bases and the J gene end by 7 bases; junction bases not matched to a gene: 12. This CDR3 has 15 residues. In germline, CDR1 is SGHNT, CDR2 YYREEE (reference sequence). DNA of the CDR3: TGTGCCAGCAGCCTGGGGGGGACAGGGAATGGGGAGCAGTACTTC. This translates into CASSLGGTGNGEQYF.